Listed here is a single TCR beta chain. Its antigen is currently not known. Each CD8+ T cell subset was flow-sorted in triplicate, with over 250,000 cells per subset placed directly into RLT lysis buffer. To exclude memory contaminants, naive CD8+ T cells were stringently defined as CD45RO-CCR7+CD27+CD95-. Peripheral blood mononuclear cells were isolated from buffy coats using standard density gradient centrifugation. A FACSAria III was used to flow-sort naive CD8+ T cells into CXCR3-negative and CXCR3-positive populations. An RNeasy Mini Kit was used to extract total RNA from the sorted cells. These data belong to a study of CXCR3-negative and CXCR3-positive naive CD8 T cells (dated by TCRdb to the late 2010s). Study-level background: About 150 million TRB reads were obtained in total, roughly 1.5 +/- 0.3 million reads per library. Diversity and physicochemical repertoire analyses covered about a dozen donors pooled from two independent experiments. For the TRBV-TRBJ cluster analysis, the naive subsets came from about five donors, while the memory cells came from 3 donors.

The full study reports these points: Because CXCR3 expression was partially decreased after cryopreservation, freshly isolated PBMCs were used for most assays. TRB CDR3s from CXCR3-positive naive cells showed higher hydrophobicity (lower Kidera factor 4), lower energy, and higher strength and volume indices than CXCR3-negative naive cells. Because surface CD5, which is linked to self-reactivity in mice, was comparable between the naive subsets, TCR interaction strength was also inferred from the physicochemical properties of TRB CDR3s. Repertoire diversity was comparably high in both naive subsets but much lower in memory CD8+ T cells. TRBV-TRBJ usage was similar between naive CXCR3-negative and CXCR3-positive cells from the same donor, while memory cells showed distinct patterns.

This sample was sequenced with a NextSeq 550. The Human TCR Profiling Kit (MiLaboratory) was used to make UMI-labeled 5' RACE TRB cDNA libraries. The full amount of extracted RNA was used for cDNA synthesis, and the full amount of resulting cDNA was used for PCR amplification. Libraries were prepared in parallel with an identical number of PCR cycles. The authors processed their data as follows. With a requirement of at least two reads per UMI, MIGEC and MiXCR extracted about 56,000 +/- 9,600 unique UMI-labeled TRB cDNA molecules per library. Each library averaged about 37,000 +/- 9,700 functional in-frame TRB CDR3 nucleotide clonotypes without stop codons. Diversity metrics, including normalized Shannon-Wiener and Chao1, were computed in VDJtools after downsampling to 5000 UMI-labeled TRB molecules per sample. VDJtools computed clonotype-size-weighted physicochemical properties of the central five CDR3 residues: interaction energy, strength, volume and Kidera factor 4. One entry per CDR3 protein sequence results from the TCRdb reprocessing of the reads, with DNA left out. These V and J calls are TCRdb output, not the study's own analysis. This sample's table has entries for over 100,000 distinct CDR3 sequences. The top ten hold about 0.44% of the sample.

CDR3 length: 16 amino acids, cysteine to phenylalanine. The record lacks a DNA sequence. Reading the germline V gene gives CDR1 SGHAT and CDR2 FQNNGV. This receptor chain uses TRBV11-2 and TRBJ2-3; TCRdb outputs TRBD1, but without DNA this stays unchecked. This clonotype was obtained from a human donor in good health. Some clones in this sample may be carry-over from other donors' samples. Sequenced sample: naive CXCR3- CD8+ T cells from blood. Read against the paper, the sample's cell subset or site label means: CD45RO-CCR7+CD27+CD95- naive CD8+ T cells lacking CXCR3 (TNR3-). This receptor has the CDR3 CASSTQGGFHTDTQYF.